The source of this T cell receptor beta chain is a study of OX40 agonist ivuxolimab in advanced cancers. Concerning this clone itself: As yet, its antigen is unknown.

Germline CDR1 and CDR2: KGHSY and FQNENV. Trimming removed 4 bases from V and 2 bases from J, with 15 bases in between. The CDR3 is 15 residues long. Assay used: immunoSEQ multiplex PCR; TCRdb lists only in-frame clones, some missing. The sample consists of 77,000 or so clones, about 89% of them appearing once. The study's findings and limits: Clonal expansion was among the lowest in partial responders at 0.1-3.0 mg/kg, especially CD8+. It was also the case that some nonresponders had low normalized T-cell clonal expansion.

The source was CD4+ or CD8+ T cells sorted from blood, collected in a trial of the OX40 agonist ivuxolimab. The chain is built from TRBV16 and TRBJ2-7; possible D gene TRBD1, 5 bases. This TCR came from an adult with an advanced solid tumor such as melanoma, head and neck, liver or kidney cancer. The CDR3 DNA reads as TGTGCCAGCAGCCTCAGGGCCGCAACCCCCTACGAGCAGTACTTC. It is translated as CASSLRAATPYEQYF.